These 29 T cell receptor beta chains originate from one sample sequenced in a study of T cell responses to AZD1222 COVID-19 vaccine. Only in-frame clones appear in the TCRdb table, and some are missing; sequencing was by immunoSEQ multiplex PCR. Of roughly 110,000 clones in the sample, 85% to 95% were seen once. The sample consisted of peripheral blood, taken 28 days after the second AZD1222 dose. These receptors were obtained from an adult who received the AZD1222 COVID-19 vaccine.

This chain connects TRBV6-2 or TRBV6-3 to TRBJ1-5; D call uncertain. The CDR3 is 13 amino acids. Trimming stripped 2 bases from V and 11 bases from J, with 13 bases between. Germline V gene sequence: CDR1 MNHEY, CDR2 SVGEGT. The CDR3 loop reads CASSYPGAPAQHF. Written as DNA, the CDR3 is TGTGCCAGCAGTTACCCCGGTGCACCGGCCCAGCATTTT.

The rearrangement uses TRBV13 and TRBJ1-6; maybe TRBD1 (5 bases). The germline V gene has CDR1 PRHDT and CDR2 FYEKMQ (reference sequence). The V and J ends lost 6 bases and 1 base respectively, with 16 bases between them. The CDR3 extends over 17 amino acids. CDR3 DNA sequence: TGTGCCAGCAGAGCAGGTCTTAGGGGATCCTATAATTCACCCCTCCACTTT. The encoded protein is CASRAGLRGSYNSPLHF.

The chain employs TRBV3-1 (or the pseudogene TRBV3-2) and TRBJ1-4; the match to TRBD1 covers 10 bases. V dropped 7 bases and J dropped 8; count of bases not matched to a gene: 7. Germline-derived CDR1 and CDR2 are LGHDT and YNNKEL (reference sequence). CDR3 length equals 14 residues. CDR3 sequence: CASTSGTGDEKLFF. CDR3 coding DNA: TGTGCCAGCACGTCCGGGACAGGGGACGAAAAACTGTTTTTT.

The genes are TRBV6-5 and TRBJ2-5; no definite D call. Trimming removed 2 bases from V and 5 bases from J, with 9 bases in between. Germline loops: CDR1 MNHEY, CDR2 SVGAGI. The CDR3 covers 13 residues. The CDR3 is CASSYGVEETQYF. DNA of the CDR3: TGTGCCAGCAGTTACGGGGTGGAGGAGACCCAGTACTTC.

This sequence joins TRBV5-1 and TRBJ1-1, with D hard to call. The CDR3 is made up of 16 amino acids. Deletions cut 0 bases from V and 0 bases from J, with 12 bases between. The germline V gene has CDR1 SGHRS and CDR2 YFSETQ. CDR3 residues: CASSLDSRKMNTEAFF. CDR3 nucleotides: TGCGCCAGCAGCTTGGACAGCAGAAAAATGAACACTGAAGCTTTCTTT.

This clone showed up just a few times. The chain recombines TRBV21-1 with TRBJ1-4; TRBD1, the table's D call, was not compared with the DNA. TRBV21-1 is a pseudogene segment. The CDR3 contains 17 residues. The CDR3 nucleotides are TGTGCCAGCAGCGAAGAATTGGGACACCTAACTAATGAAAAACTGTTTTTT. Protein product: CASSEELGHLTNEKLFF.

The J gene is TRBJ1-5, the V gene TRBV2, with 8 bases identical to TRBD1. Germline loops: CDR1 SNHLY, CDR2 FYNNEI. V dropped 6 bases and J dropped 0; count of bases not matched to a gene: 4. CDR3 size: 15 residues. CDR3 residues: CASRADRDSNQPQHF. Written as DNA, the CDR3 is TGTGCCAGCAGGGCGGACAGGGATAGCAATCAGCCCCAGCATTTT.

The V call is TRBV11-3, the J call TRBJ1-1, with D possibly TRBD1 on 5 matching bases. The CDR3 contains 14 residues. The V end lost 5 bases, the J end lost 4 bases, and 14 bases lay between the germline ends. Germline V CDR1 and CDR2: SGHNT, YENEEA. The CDR3: CASSPSGLITEAFF. The DNA of the CDR3 is TGTGCCAGCAGCCCCTCGGGACTGATCACTGAAGCTTTCTTT. Drawing the rest from reference TRBV11-3 and TRBJ1-1, the complete variable domain is EAGVVQSPRYKIIEKKQPVAFWCNPISGHNTLYWYLQNLGQGPELLIRYENEEAVDDSQLPKDRFSAERLKGVDSTLKIQPAELGDSAVYLCASSPSGLITEAFFGQGTRLTVV.

J is TRBJ1-2 and V is TRBV3-1 (or the pseudogene TRBV3-2), with D possibly being TRBD1 (5 bases). V lost 6 bases and J lost 2, with 10 bases in between. From germline, CDR1 is LGHDT and CDR2 YNNKEL (reference sequence). The CDR3 loop spans 13 amino acids. The CDR3 sequence: CASRLTENYGYTF. CDR3 DNA: TGTGCCAGCAGGTTGACAGAGAACTATGGCTACACCTTC.

V usage is TRBV4-1 and J usage is TRBJ1-2; D gene uncertain. CDR1 is MGHRA, CDR2 YSYEKL, per germline. The CDR3 has 12 residues. Trimming stripped 1 base from V and 8 bases from J, with 8 bases between. CDR3: CASSQAAGGYTF. CDR3 in DNA: TGCGCCAGCAGCCAAGCGGCGGGAGGCTACACCTTC.

About this clone itself: The same CDR3 is also encoded by other DNA sequences in this sample. V usage is TRBV19 and J usage is TRBJ2-7, with 13 nucleotides matching TRBD2. Germline trimming cut 4 bases from V and 4 bases from J; bases unmatched to any gene: 1. The CDR3 is 14 amino acids. Germline values: CDR1 LNHDA, CDR2 SQIVND (reference sequence). CDR3 residues: CASSRTSGSYEQYF. The CDR3 DNA is TGTGCCAGTAGTAGGACTAGCGGGAGTTACGAGCAGTACTTC. The full variable domain, rest sourced from reference TRBV19 and TRBJ2-7, is DGGITQSPKYLFRKEGQNVTLSCEQNLNHDAMYWYRQDPGQGLRLIYYSQIVNDFQKGDIAEGYSVSREKKESFPLTVTSAQKNPTAFYLCASSRTSGSYEQYFGPGTRLTVT.

This sequence joins TRBV5-1 and TRBJ2-3; 11 positions match TRBD2. The V and J ends lost 4 bases and 3 bases, in that order; junction bases with no gene match: 4. The CDR3 runs to 15 residues. Germline V CDR1 and CDR2: SGHRS, YFSETQ. The CDR3: CASSTRLAGTDTQYF. CDR3 nucleotide sequence: TGCGCCAGCAGCACCCGACTAGCGGGAACAGATACGCAGTATTTT.

The V call is TRBV6-5, the J call TRBJ2-7; TRBD1 matches at 10 bases. The CDR3 contains 15 residues. Germline V CDR1 and CDR2: MNHEY, SVGAGI. J lost 1 base, V lost 6 bases, and 6 bases had no gene match. The CDR3 coding sequence is TGTGCCAGCAGGCCCCGGGACAGGGGTTCCTACGAGCAGTACTTC. Protein sequence: CASRPRDRGSYEQYF.

J is TRBJ2-3 and V is TRBV7-9, with TRBD2 identical over 7 bases. The J segment lost 3 bases and the V segment lost 2 bases, leaving 8 bases of the junction unmatched. This CDR3 has 16 amino acids. The germline gives CDR1 SEHNR, CDR2 FQNEAQ (reference sequence). CDR3 nucleotide sequence: TGTGCCAGCAGCTTAATTGGCGGGGGAGATACAGATACGCAGTATTTT. This encodes CASSLIGGGDTDTQYF.

The rearrangement links TRBV11-2 to TRBJ1-3; D possibly corresponds to TRBD1 (6 bases). Germline CDR1 and CDR2: SGHAT and FQNNGV. V shed 7 bases and J shed 3 bases, with 16 bases lying between them. The CDR3 loop spans 15 amino acids. CDR3 nucleotide sequence: TGTGCCAGCAAAGGGGGGGGAAGTTATGGAAACACCATATATTTT. Translating gives CASKGGGSYGNTIYF.

The chain is built from TRBV5-5 and TRBJ1-5; perhaps TRBD1 as D (5 bases). Germline lookup yields CDR1 SGHKS and CDR2 YYEKEE (reference sequence). The ends were cut back, 3 bases at V and 3 bases at J, with 16 bases in the middle. There are 16 residues in the CDR3. CDR3 in DNA: TGTGCCAGCAGCTCCCTACCGGGGGGGGACAATCAGCCCCAGCATTTT. Encoded protein: CASSSLPGGDNQPQHF.

The J gene is TRBJ1-2, the V gene TRBV29-1; TRBD1 aligns across 10 bases. Unmatched junction bases numbered 11, after V lost 4 bases and J lost 6 bases. The CDR3 length is 15 residues. CDR1 is SQVTM and CDR2 is ANQGSEA in the germline V gene. As DNA, the CDR3 is TGCAGCGTTGTGTCGGGGGGACAGGGGAGGGATGGCTACACCTTC. Its protein is CSVVSGGQGRDGYTF.

This clone has a single count. The chain is built from TRBV6-5 and TRBJ1-2, with unresolved D. CDR3 length: 13 residues. Germline V CDR1 and CDR2: MNHEY, SVGAGI. V lost 6 bases and J lost 4, with 12 bases in between. This chain's CDR3 is CASRTDTGYGYTF. The CDR3 DNA follows: TGTGCCAGCAGGACCGACACTGGCTATGGCTACACCTTC.

The chain joins TRBV12-3 or TRBV12-4 to TRBJ1-1, with 7 bases aligning to TRBD1. Losses at the gene ends were 5 bases for V and 5 bases for J; bases not matched to a gene: 2. This CDR3 has 12 amino acids. The CDR3: CASSQGGTEAFF. The CDR3 DNA reads as TGTGCCAGCAGTCAGGGGGGGACTGAAGCTTTCTTT.

This rearrangement joins TRBV5-1 to TRBJ2-7, with 9 bases that match TRBD2. The CDR3 sequence is 13 residues long. Germline CDR1 is SGHRS and CDR2 is YFSETQ. V gave up 7 bases and J gave up 3 bases; unmatched junction bases: 5. The CDR3 DNA sequence: TGCGCCAGCCTCGCGGGGGGGTACTACGAGCAGTACTTC. Its translation: CASLAGGYYEQYF.

The V gene is TRBV14, the J gene TRBJ2-7; D ambiguous. Trimming shortened V by 1 base and J by 9 bases, and 7 bases separated the two germline ends. The CDR3 totals 11 residues. CDR1 is SGHDN, CDR2 FVKESK, per germline. The CDR3 region has the DNA TGTGCCAGCAGCCAAGGGGCCGGGCAGTACTTC. Protein product: CASSQGAGQYF. Drawing the rest from reference TRBV14 and TRBJ2-7, the complete variable domain is EAGVTQFPSHSVIEKGQTVTLRCDPISGHDNLYWYRRVMGKEIKFLLHFVKESKQDESGMPNNRFLAERTGGTYSTLKVQPAELEDSGVYFCASSQGAGQYFGPGTRLTVT.

The chain combines TRBV6-4 with TRBJ2-3, with TRBD2 matching 8 bases. Per germline, CDR1 MRHNA and CDR2 SNTAGT. The CDR3 totals 18 residues. Germline trimming cut 8 bases from V and 0 bases from J; bases unmatched to any gene: 16. The CDR3 DNA follows: TGTGCCAGCCCCTTCTTGGATAGCGGGGACACTAGCACAGATACGCAGTATTTT. Its protein is CASPFLDSGDTSTDTQYF.

The rearrangement uses TRBV3-1 (or the pseudogene TRBV3-2) and TRBJ2-2; 11 bases align to TRBD2. CDR1 and CDR2 from the germline V gene are LGHDT and YNNKEL (reference sequence). The trim removed 5 bases at V and 4 bases at J, leaving 3 bases unmatched. The CDR3 has 15 residues. The CDR3: CASSMGTSGTGELFF. The CDR3 nucleotides are TGTGCCAGCAGCATGGGGACTAGCGGCACCGGGGAGCTGTTTTTT.

The CDR3 loop reads CASSPFPILNQPQHF. The CDR3 nucleotides read TGTGCCAGCTCACCGTTTCCGATACTGAATCAGCCCCAGCATTTT. The V gene is TRBV18, the J gene TRBJ1-5, with D hard to call. V lost 3 bases and J lost 4, with 13 bases in between. Germline loops: CDR1 KGHSH, CDR2 LQKENI. CDR3 size: 15 residues.

The chain employs TRBV29-1 and TRBJ1-1, with D possibly being TRBD1 (5 bases). CDR1 and CDR2 from the germline V gene are SQVTM and ANQGSEA. Trimming shortened V by 3 bases and J by 0 bases, and 11 bases separated the two germline ends. This CDR3 spans 14 amino acids. The CDR3 loop reads CSVERDGLNTEAFF. CDR3 nucleotide sequence: TGCAGCGTTGAGAGGGACGGACTGAACACTGAAGCTTTCTTT.

This chain joins TRBV19 and TRBJ1-2; D unresolved. There are 12 residues in the CDR3. Germline loops: CDR1 LNHDA, CDR2 SQIVND (reference sequence). Trimming took off 7 bases at V and 9 bases at J, with 15 bases between the two ends. CDR3 nucleotide sequence: TGTGCCAGTACCGCGGACGAAAGGAGCTACACCTTC. It is translated as CASTADERSYTF.

This clone was observed a few times. The chain joins TRBV19 to TRBJ1-6; 7 bases match TRBD1. Germline V gene data show CDR1 as LNHDA and CDR2 as SQIVND (reference sequence). The length of the CDR3 is 17 residues. V shed 3 bases, J shed 3 bases, and the junction held 8 bases outside the gene matches. DNA of the CDR3: TGTGCCAGTAGTATCCGGGACAGTGATCTCTATAATTCACCCCTCCACTTT. Translated: CASSIRDSDLYNSPLHF.

The chain recombines TRBV6-1 with TRBJ1-2; TRBD1 might be the D (6 bases). The germline V and J ends were trimmed by 3 bases and 5 bases, with 13 bases remaining between them. Germline V gives CDR1 MNHNS, CDR2 SASEGT. CDR3 length equals 14 residues. CDR3 sequence (DNA): TGTGCCAGCAGTGAGAGGGGGATCGGGTATGGCTACACCTTC. This translates into CASSERGIGYGYTF.

The chain uses TRBV9 and TRBJ1-1, with no clear D. Per germline, CDR1 SGDLS and CDR2 YYNGEE. The CDR3 runs 13 residues. V was shortened by 0 bases and J by 5 bases, with 8 bases between the two germline ends. CDR3 amino acids: CASSVAPLTEAFF. The DNA for the CDR3 is TGTGCCAGCAGCGTAGCCCCTTTGACTGAAGCTTTCTTT. The variable domain in full, completed from reference TRBV9 and TRBJ1-1, reads DSGVTQTPKHLITATGQRVTLRCSPRSGDLSVYWYQQSLDQGLQFLIQYYNGEERAKGNILERFSAQQFPDLHSELNLSSLELGDSALYFCASSVAPLTEAFFGQGTRLTVV.